What follows are 11 T cell receptor beta chains derived from one specimen sequenced in a study of cytomegalovirus exposure and HLA in healthy donors. PCR employed 60 Vbeta and 13 Jbeta primers. The repertoire was sequenced with immunoSEQ multiplex PCR; TCRdb's copy has only in-frame clones and lacks some. The table lists roughly 250,000 clones, 80% of them singletons. The specimen sequenced was PBMCs. These receptor sequences come from a girl aged 2-10 years in good health and CMV-seronegative.

This chain uses TRBV4-1 with TRBJ1-6; the D is unclear. The V end was cut by 0 bases, the J end by 0 bases, with 9 bases between. The CDR3 extends over 17 amino acids. Germline CDR1 is MGHRA and CDR2 is YSYEKL. This CDR3 reads CASSQDGGISYNSPLHF. The CDR3, as DNA: TGCGCCAGCAGCCAAGACGGAGGTATCTCCTATAATTCACCCCTCCACTTT.

This clone was seen a handful of times. The chain employs TRBV5-5 and TRBJ1-5, with 7 bases that match TRBD1. J lost 0 bases, V lost 3 bases, and 0 bases had no gene match. CDR3 length: 14 residues. The V gene's germline CDR1 is SGHKS and CDR2 YYEKEE (reference sequence). The CDR3 protein is CASSWDSSNQPQHF. CDR3 nucleotide sequence: TGTGCCAGCAGCTGGGACAGTAGCAATCAGCCCCAGCATTTT.

V gene TRBV9 combines with J gene TRBJ1-1; the D is unclear. The CDR3 is 14 amino acids. The V gene lost 0 bases and the J gene lost 0 bases, with 6 bases spanning the gap. Germline values: CDR1 SGDLS, CDR2 YYNGEE. CDR3 amino acids: CASSVAHLNTEAFF. Written as DNA, the CDR3 is TGTGCCAGCAGCGTAGCCCATCTGAACACTGAAGCTTTCTTT.

The chain links TRBV6-6 to TRBJ2-7; 11 bases are shared with TRBD2. The length of the CDR3 is 14 residues. Per germline, CDR1 MNHNY and CDR2 SVGAGI (reference sequence). J was trimmed by 5 bases and V by 7 bases; bases with no gene match: 7. In DNA form, the CDR3 reads TGTGCCAGCAAGGTAGCGGGAGGGCCAAACGAGCAGTACTTC. Protein: CASKVAGGPNEQYF.

The table lists this clone with a count of one. A junction end diverges from the germline sequence, so it may reflect a read error. The genes are TRBV7-9 and TRBJ2-3, with TRBD2 matching over 9 bases. Germline assignment: CDR1 SEHNR and CDR2 FQNEAQ (reference sequence). The CDR3 is 15 amino acids. The DNA for the CDR3 is TGTTCCAGCGCCCGTGGACTAGCGTATCCAGATACGCAGTATTTT. This sequence encodes CSSARGLAYPDTQYF.

The chain links TRBV27 to TRBJ1-2; D gene unclear. Germline values: CDR1 MNHEY, CDR2 SMNVEV (reference sequence). This CDR3 is built from 15 residues. Trimming shortened V by 2 bases and J by 2 bases, and 12 bases separated the two germline ends. CDR3 amino acids: CASSLRGSGNYGYTF. The CDR3 DNA is TGTGCCAGCAGTTTACGAGGGTCGGGGAACTATGGCTACACCTTC.

CDR3 in DNA: TGTGCCAGCAGGACAGGAGACGGGACAGCCTACTACGAGCAGTACTTC. This encodes CASRTGDGTAYYEQYF. This sequence joins TRBV28 and TRBJ2-7; 7 nucleotides line up with TRBD1. After removal of 6 bases from V and 3 bases from J, the junction contained 14 bases not matched to a gene. Germline CDR1 is MDHEN and CDR2 is SYDVKM. This CDR3 spans 16 amino acids.

CDR3: CASSIRGQGAPGTEAFF. DNA of the CDR3: TGTGCCAGCAGTATTCGCGGACAGGGGGCGCCGGGCACTGAAGCTTTCTTT. V usage is TRBV2 and J usage is TRBJ1-1, with 11 bases lining up with TRBD1. Trimming removed 5 bases from V and 4 bases from J; junction bases left unmatched: 12. The length of the CDR3 is 17 residues. The germline CDR1 and CDR2 sequences are SNHLY and FYNNEI.

The rearrangement links TRBV6-1 to TRBJ2-7, with 7 bases identical to TRBD1. The V segment lost 11 bases and the J segment 5 bases; nucleotides outside the gene matches: 12. The CDR3 has 13 amino acids. Germline values: CDR1 MNHNS, CDR2 SASEGT. DNA of the CDR3: TGTGCCGCAACACAACAGGGGTCGGACGAGCAGTACTTC. Amino acid sequence: CAATQQGSDEQYF.

This chain uses TRBV28 with TRBJ2-3; D may be TRBD2 (5 bases). The CDR3 consists of 14 residues. The germline CDR1 and CDR2 sequences are MDHEN and SYDVKM. V was shortened by 7 bases and J by 0 bases, with 11 bases between the two germline ends. In DNA, the CDR3 is TGTGCCAGCACCGCGGAGGATAGCACAGATACGCAGTATTTT. Protein sequence: CASTAEDSTDTQYF.

This chain uses TRBV25-1 with TRBJ2-1; 8 bases line up with TRBD2. The V segment lost 3 bases and the J segment 3 bases; nucleotides outside the gene matches: 7. Looked up from germline, CDR1 is MGHDK and CDR2 is SYGVNS. CDR3 length equals 16 residues. The CDR3 DNA follows: TGTGCCAGCAGTGATTTCGCGGGGGGCAACTACAATGAGCAGTTCTTC. This gives the protein CASSDFAGGNYNEQFF.